A selection of T cell receptor beta chains follows, all from one sample in a study of T cell repertoires in cytomegalovirus infection. One entry per CDR3 protein results from TCRdb running MiXCR on the reads. Of 400,000 to 600,000 distinct CDR3 sequences listed, about 44% are singletons. The antigens for these receptors are not known. Source: cultured PBMCs, taken from culture after CMV antigen stimulation. The source of these receptors is a human donor in good health (CMV status not recorded). Some clones in this sample may be carry-over from other donors' samples. Each CDR3 is given with its conserved first and last residue. A D gene is named only where the DNA matches it firmly. Size is omitted from some rows. Given values are once, few, many or a class for expanded clones.

V	size	J	D	DNA	CDR3
TRBV11-2	NA	TRBJ2-7	NA	TGTGCCAGCAGCTCAATTCATCGGACAGTCTCCTACGAGCAGTACTTC	CASSSIHRTVSYEQYF
TRBV7-2	many	TRBJ2-6	NA	TGTGCCAGCAGCGTTATCCACAGGGCCGGGGCCAACGTCCTGACTTTC	CASSVIHRAGANVLTF
TRBV4-3	NA	TRBJ1-4	NA	TGCGCCAGCAGCCAAGAGGGGGGTAATGAAAAACTGTTTTTT	CASSQEGGNEKLFF
TRBV7-2	few	TRBJ2-5	NA	TGTGCCAGCAGCCCGGGACTGGATGTGGAGACCCAGTACTTC	CASSPGLDVETQYF
TRBV2	NA	TRBJ2-7	TRBD2	TGTGCCAGCAGTGATCTCCTAGCGGGACTCTACGAGCAGTACTTC	CASSDLLAGLYEQYF
TRBV6-1	NA	TRBJ2-3	NA	TGTGCCAGCAGTGAACGTCAAGCCACCAAGTTCACAGATACGCAGTATTTT	CASSERQATKFTDTQYF
TRBV19	NA	TRBJ2-7	NA	TGTGCCAGTAGTACCTCCGTCAGCTCCTACGAGCAGTACTTC	CASSTSVSSYEQYF
TRBV7-6	NA	TRBJ2-1	TRBD1	TGTGCCAGCAGCCGGACAGGGGAGTACAATGAGCAGTTCTTC	CASSRTGEYNEQFF
TRBV6-2/TRBV6-3	few	TRBJ1-2	NA	TGTGCCAGCAGACGGGACGGACAAAAACTATGGGGCTACACCTTC	CASRRDGQKLWGYTF
TRBV7-2	few	TRBJ2-2	TRBD2	TGTGCCAGCAGCTCATACACTAGCGGGAGGGCCGGGGAGCTGTTTTTT	CASSSYTSGRAGELFF
TRBV9	NA	TRBJ2-3	NA	TGTGCCAGCAGCGTAGAGGTCTCTTACACAGATACGCAGTATTTT	CASSVEVSYTDTQYF
TRBV7-9	NA	TRBJ2-3	NA	TGTGCCAGCAGCAAAGGGGGGGGCCAAGATACGCAGTATTTT	CASSKGGGQDTQYF
TRBV7-2	many	TRBJ2-3	TRBD2	TGTGCCAGCAGCTTAGCGTGGGGGACTAGCGTTGATACGCAGTATTTT	CASSLAWGTSVDTQYF
TRBV20-1	NA	TRBJ2-7	NA	TGCAGTGCTAGAGATCTGCGGGGTAACGAGCAGTACTTC	CSARDLRGNEQYF
TRBV27	NA	TRBJ2-3	TRBD2	TGTGCCGCGGGGGTCGGCGACCATACGCAGTATTTT	CAAGVGDHTQYF
TRBV6-1	few	TRBJ2-3	TRBD2	TGTGCCAGCAGGCGGGGGGTCACAGATACGCAGTATTTT	CASRRGVTDTQYF
TRBV4-1	NA	TRBJ1-6	NA	TGCGCCAGCCTTCGGGGATTAGTATCCTATAATTCACCCCTCCACTTT	CASLRGLVSYNSPLHF
TRBV7-2	NA	TRBJ2-7	NA	TGTGCCAGCAGCTTACCGTCACAGGGAGTTTTGTCTGAGCAGTACTTC	CASSLPSQGVLSEQYF
TRBV7-9	NA	TRBJ1-1	NA	TGTGCCAGCAGCATCGGGCCAGCTACTGAAGCTTTCTTT	CASSIGPATEAFF
TRBV18	NA	TRBJ1-5	NA	TGTGCCAGCTCACCCGCCCTTTTGGACATTAGCAATCAGCCCCAGCATTTT	CASSPALLDISNQPQHF
TRBV7-8	NA	TRBJ2-7	TRBD2	TGTGCCAGCAGCCAGATGGGTAGCGGGAGCTACGAGCAGTACTTC	CASSQMGSGSYEQYF
TRBV7-9	NA	TRBJ2-1	TRBD2	TGTGCCAGCAGCCAAAATAGCGGGAGGGCTATGGGCAATGAGCAGTTCTTC	CASSQNSGRAMGNEQFF
TRBV7-8	few	TRBJ1-1	NA	TGTGCCAGCAGCTCCAACAGGGTGGGCGTATTCTTT	CASSSNRVGVFF
TRBV3-1	few	TRBJ1-1	NA	TGTGCCAGCAGCCACACGAACACTGAAGCTTTCTTT	CASSHTNTEAFF
TRBV20-1	NA	TRBJ1-4	NA	TGCAGTGCTAGAGTTCGGGGGGGTGAAAAACTGTTTTTT	CSARVRGGEKLFF
TRBV19	NA	TRBJ2-3	NA	TGTGCCAGTAGTATTGGATTCACAGATACGCAGTATTTT	CASSIGFTDTQYF
TRBV7-9	NA	TRBJ2-7	NA	TGTGCCTGCAGCTCCCGACACAGGGAAGGCGAGCAGTACTTC	CACSSRHREGEQYF
TRBV12-3/TRBV12-4	NA	TRBJ2-2	NA	TGTGCCAGCAGCCCAAGCCGGGTCGGGGAGCTGTTTTTT	CASSPSRVGELFF
TRBV18	NA	TRBJ1-2	NA	TGTGCCAGCTCACCGCTGGACGGTAACTATGGCTACACCTTC	CASSPLDGNYGYTF
TRBV10-3	once	TRBJ1-6	TRBD1	TGTGCCATCTCCGGGACAGTAGATTCACCCCTCCACTTT	CAISGTVDSPLHF
TRBV5-1	few	TRBJ2-1	TRBD1	TGCGCCAGCAGCTCCCGGGACAGGGGGCCGAGCTCCTACAATGAGCAGTTCTTC	CASSSRDRGPSSYNEQFF
TRBV7-2	many	TRBJ1-3	NA	NA	CASSLFWPTGQADGNTIYF
TRBV6-8	NA	TRBJ1-4	NA	TGTGCCAGCAGCAGGGCGGGGCAGACGGAAAAACTGTTTTTT	CASSRAGQTEKLFF
TRBV12-3/TRBV12-4	few	TRBJ1-5	NA	TGTGCCAGCAGCCCCTTGGGAGGGGTCAATCAGCCCCAGCATTTT	CASSPLGGVNQPQHF
TRBV6-5	NA	TRBJ2-5	NA	TGTGCCAGCAGCTATGCGGTGGGACAAGAGACCCAGTACTTC	CASSYAVGQETQYF
TRBV4-3	NA	TRBJ2-1	NA	TGCGCCAGCAGCCAAGATGGGCGAGACTACAATGAGCAGTTCTTC	CASSQDGRDYNEQFF
TRBV4-2	NA	TRBJ2-3	NA	TGTGCCAGCAGCAGACCGGGCCAAGATGTTACGCAGTATTTT	CASSRPGQDVTQYF
TRBV7-6	NA	TRBJ2-5	NA	TGTGCCAGCAGCCCCACTAGTGCTGAGACCCAGTACTTC	CASSPTSAETQYF
TRBV28	few	TRBJ1-5	NA	TGTGCCAGCAGACGAGGGGGAGGAGATCAGCCCCAGCATTTT	CASRRGGGDQPQHF
TRBV27	NA	TRBJ1-2	NA	TGTGCCAGCAGCCTCCAGGGGAGCTCTGGCTACACCTTC	CASSLQGSSGYTF
TRBV10-3	NA	TRBJ2-3	NA	TGTGCCATCAGTGCAGCGGACCTTACAGATACGCAGTATTTT	CAISAADLTDTQYF
TRBV7-2	NA	TRBJ2-3	NA	TGTGCCAGCAGCCCCCGGGTCCGCACAGATACGCAGTATTTT	CASSPRVRTDTQYF
TRBV6-2/TRBV6-3	NA	TRBJ2-7	NA	TGTGCCAGCGGCCGGGATACCTCCTCCGAGCAGTACTTC	CASGRDTSSEQYF
TRBV6-1	few	TRBJ2-1	TRBD1	TGTGCCAGCAGTGAAGCGCAGGGGGCGTACTACAATGAGCAGTTCTTC	CASSEAQGAYYNEQFF
TRBV5-5	few	TRBJ2-7	NA	TGTGCCAGCAGCTCTAACCCGGGGAACGAGCAGTACTTC	CASSSNPGNEQYF
TRBV10-3	few	TRBJ2-3	TRBD2	TGTGCCATCAGTGTTCGAGCGGGAGCAGATACGCAGTATTTT	CAISVRAGADTQYF
TRBV6-1	NA	TRBJ1-5	NA	TGTGCCAGCAGTCAGACAGGAGACAATCAGCCCCAGCATTTT	CASSQTGDNQPQHF
TRBV7-6	NA	TRBJ2-4	TRBD2	TGTGCCAGCAGCGCTAGCGGGAGTCTAGACATTCAGTACTTC	CASSASGSLDIQYF
TRBV20-1	NA	TRBJ2-1	TRBD2	TGCAGTGCTATGGCTAGCGGGAGTCTCTATGAGCAGTTCTTC	CSAMASGSLYEQFF
TRBV7-2	many	TRBJ1-5	TRBD1	TGTGCCAGCAGCCGACAGGGGTATAGCAATCAGCCCCAGCATTTT	CASSRQGYSNQPQHF
TRBV5-1	NA	TRBJ2-3	NA	TGCGCCAGCAGCTTGCTAGGGCGGACTAGCACAGATACGCAGTATTTT	CASSLLGRTSTDTQYF
TRBV5-1	once	TRBJ1-1	NA	TGCGCCAGCAGCCCACCCCCGCAAGGGAACCTAATGAACACTGAAGCTTTCTTT	CASSPPPQGNLMNTEAFF
TRBV7-9	NA	TRBJ2-1	NA	TGTGCCAGCAGCTTAGCACCAGGGCGGGTTGAGCAGTTCTTC	CASSLAPGRVEQFF
TRBV7-2	few	TRBJ2-5	NA	TGTGCCAGCAGCTTGGGGGCGTGGGAGACCCAGTACTTC	CASSLGAWETQYF
TRBV6-6	NA	TRBJ1-2	NA	TGTGCCAGCACCAATTCCCGGACGCTTCACTATGGCTACACCTTC	CASTNSRTLHYGYTF